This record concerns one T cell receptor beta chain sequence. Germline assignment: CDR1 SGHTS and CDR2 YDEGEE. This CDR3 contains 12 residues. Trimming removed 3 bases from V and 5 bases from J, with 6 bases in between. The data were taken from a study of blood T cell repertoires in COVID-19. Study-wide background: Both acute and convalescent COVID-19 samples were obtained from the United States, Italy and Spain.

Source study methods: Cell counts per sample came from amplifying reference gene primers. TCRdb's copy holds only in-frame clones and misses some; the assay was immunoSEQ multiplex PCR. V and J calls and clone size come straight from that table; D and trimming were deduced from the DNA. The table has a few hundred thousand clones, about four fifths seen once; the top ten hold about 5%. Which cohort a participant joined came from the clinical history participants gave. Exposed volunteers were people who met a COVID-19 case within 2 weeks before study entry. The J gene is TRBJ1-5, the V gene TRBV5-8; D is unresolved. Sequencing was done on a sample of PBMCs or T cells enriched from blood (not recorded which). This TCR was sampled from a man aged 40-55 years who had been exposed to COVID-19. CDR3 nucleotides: TGTGCCAGCAGCTCCCAATATCAGCCCCAGCATTTT. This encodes CASSSQYQPQHF. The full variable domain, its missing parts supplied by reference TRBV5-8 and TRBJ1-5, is EAGVTQSPTHLIKTRGQQATLRCSPISGHTSVYWYQQALGLGLQFLLWYDEGEERNRGNFPPRFSGRQFPNYSSELNVNALELEDSALYLCASSSQYQPQHFGDGTRLSIL.